These 27 T cell receptor beta chains were all obtained from the same sample, sequenced in a study of control samples from healthy donors and cancer patients. The assay was immunoSEQ multiplex PCR, and TCRdb's table has in-frame clones only and misses some. The repertoire includes around 170,000 clones, 85% to 95% of them detected once, and just over 1.4% sits in the top ten. The material sequenced was blood. These receptors were obtained from a man aged 25-40 years in good health.

The chain links TRBV7-3 to TRBJ2-7, with TRBD1 as a possible D gene (6 bases). Germline assignment: CDR1 SGHTA and CDR2 FQGTGA. V lost 5 bases and J 5 bases, leaving 19 bases between the germline ends. This CDR3 is built from 15 residues. DNA of the CDR3: TGTGCCAGCAGCCCTGGAGGTGGCAGGGACAACGAGCAGTACTTC. Its translation is CASSPGGGRDNEQYF.

This clone was counted a few times. The chain is built from TRBV4-1 and TRBJ1-2; maybe TRBD1 (6 bases). The V and J ends lost 1 base and 6 bases respectively, with 12 bases between them. This CDR3 has 14 amino acids. Germline V lookup: CDR1 MGHRA, CDR2 YSYEKL. In nucleotides, the CDR3 is TGCGCCAGCAGCCAAGTGTTCAGGGGCGATGGCTACACCTTC. Amino acid sequence: CASSQVFRGDGYTF.

The rearrangement links TRBV19 to TRBJ2-7; D not resolved. Germline CDR1 and CDR2: LNHDA and SQIVND (reference sequence). V was shortened by 4 bases and J by 3 bases, with 4 bases between the two germline ends. This CDR3 has 11 residues. The DNA of the CDR3 is TGTGCCAGTAGTACGGACTACGAGCAGTACTTC. The encoded protein is CASSTDYEQYF.

V gene TRBV30 combines with J gene TRBJ1-5; TRBD1 is a possible D gene (5 bases). In germline, CDR1 is GTSNPN, CDR2 SVGIG (reference sequence). The CDR3 spans 15 residues. The V and J ends lost 0 bases and 2 bases respectively, with 11 bases between them. The CDR3 here is CAWSVLQGGNQPQHF. The CDR3 nucleotides are TGTGCCTGGAGTGTCCTTCAGGGAGGCAATCAGCCCCAGCATTTT.

The chain employs TRBV3-1 (or the pseudogene TRBV3-2) and TRBJ1-1; TRBD1 matches at 7 bases. The CDR3 is 13 amino acids. CDR1 is LGHDT, CDR2 YNNKEL, per germline (reference sequence). V shed 4 bases, J shed 5 bases, and the junction held 4 bases outside the gene matches. The CDR3 region has the DNA TGTGCCAGCAGCCCTGCAGGGGGGACTGAAGCTTTCTTT. Encoded protein: CASSPAGGTEAFF.

The chain's CDR3 is CASSPGPDRAKNPLHF. The CDR3 region has the DNA TGTGCCAGTAGTCCGGGACCGGACAGGGCGAAAAACCCCCTCCACTTT. The chain has TRBV19 and TRBJ1-6; 8 bases line up with TRBD1. Losses at the gene ends were 5 bases for V and 13 bases for J; bases not matched to a gene: 16. CDR1 is LNHDA, CDR2 SQIVND, per germline (reference sequence). The CDR3 sequence is 16 residues long.

The gene calls are TRBV27 and TRBJ2-5; TRBD2 agrees at 14 bases. Germline V gene lookup returns CDR1 MNHEY and CDR2 SMNVEV (reference sequence). This CDR3 is 18 amino acids long. V shed 6 bases and J 5 bases; nucleotides not matched to a gene: 14. CDR3 protein: CASRVAGTSGRSGETQYF. CDR3 DNA sequence: TGTGCCAGCAGAGTAGCCGGGACTAGCGGGAGAAGTGGGGAGACCCAGTACTTC.

The count of this clone is one. The chain is built from TRBV7-6 and TRBJ1-1; 7 bases are shared with TRBD1. Germline CDR1 SGHVS, CDR2 FNYEAQ. The CDR3 runs 15 residues. V lost 5 bases and J lost 11; bases outside the gene matches: 17. CDR3: CASSPGGGTPNGAFF. CDR3 coding DNA: TGTGCCAGCAGCCCAGGGGGTGGGACACCCAATGGGGCTTTCTTT.

This chain joins TRBV13 and TRBJ2-2; TRBD2 is a possible D gene (7 bases). The germline V and J ends were trimmed by 9 bases and 0 bases, with 17 bases remaining between them. Germline V CDR1 and CDR2: PRHDT, FYEKMQ (reference sequence). There are 16 residues in the CDR3. CDR3 DNA sequence: TGTGCCAGTCGCCAAGGGGGGAGGGCGAACACCGGGGAGCTGTTTTTT. Residues: CASRQGGRANTGELFF. Full variable domain (missing parts from reference TRBV13 and TRBJ2-2): AAGVIQSPRHLIKEKRETATLKCYPIPRHDTVYWYQQGPGQDPQFLISFYEKMQSDKGSIPDRFSAQQFSDYHSELNMSSLELGDSALYFCASRQGGRANTGELFFGEGSRLTVL.

The table lists this clone with a count of one. The gene calls are TRBV19 and TRBJ2-5; 8 nucleotides line up with TRBD2. Germline-derived CDR1 and CDR2 are LNHDA and SQIVND (reference sequence). Unmatched junction bases numbered 12, after V lost 7 bases and J lost 2 bases. The CDR3 loop spans 16 amino acids. The CDR3 DNA sequence: TGTGCCAGTACTCGGAGGAGCGGGAGCCCACAAGAGACCCAGTACTTC. This sequence encodes CASTRRSGSPQETQYF.

This clone was counted once. This chain uses TRBV6-1 with TRBJ2-2, with D perhaps TRBD1 or TRBD2 (6 bases each). The CDR3 contains 14 residues. Trimming shortened V by 2 bases and J by 5 bases, and 9 bases separated the two germline ends. The germline V gene encodes CDR1 MNHNS and CDR2 SASEGT. This CDR3 is CASSERGTTGELFF. The CDR3, as DNA: TGTGCCAGCAGTGAAAGGGGGACTACCGGGGAGCTGTTTTTT.

J is TRBJ2-1 and V is TRBV5-6; D gene uncertain. This CDR3 region has 15 residues. V was pared by 4 bases and J by 6 bases, with 17 bases between. The germline V gene has CDR1 SGHDT and CDR2 YYEEEE. CDR3 nucleotide sequence: TGTGCCAGCAGCGCTCCAAACAAATCCCCCAATGAGCAGTTCTTC. Translation gives CASSAPNKSPNEQFF.

The chain is built from TRBV29-1 and TRBJ2-7, with TRBD1 as a possible D gene (7 bases). Trimming left V 5 bases short and J 4 bases short, with 12 bases between. Germline V CDR1 and CDR2: SQVTM, ANQGSEA. The CDR3 extends over 12 amino acids. The CDR3 loop is CSVRQGGYEQYF. In DNA form, the CDR3 reads TGCAGCGTTAGACAGGGAGGATACGAGCAGTACTTC.

This chain's CDR3 is CSASEAGARGDTQYF. For the CDR3, the DNA is TGCAGTGCTAGTGAAGCGGGGGCGCGGGGGGATACGCAGTATTTT. This chain uses TRBV20-1 with TRBJ2-3, with 8 bases matching TRBD2. J gave up 6 bases and V 3 bases, and 11 bases lay outside the gene matches. Germline V gene data show CDR1 as DFQATT and CDR2 as SNEGSKA (reference sequence). The CDR3 consists of 15 residues.

As concerns this clone: One junction end does not reproduce the germline sequence, and a read error may be involved. V is TRBV2 and J is TRBJ2-7; 9 bases agree with TRBD1. Germline assignment: CDR1 SNHLY and CDR2 FYNNEI. This CDR3 comprises 15 residues. CDR3 region: CASREGQGMFDEQYF. CDR3 DNA: TGTGCCAGCAGGGAAGGACAGGGGATGTTCGACGAGCAGTACTTC.

This chain joins TRBV6-6 and TRBJ1-5, with D maybe TRBD1 (5 bases). The CDR3 sequence is 15 residues long. The germline V gene has CDR1 MNHNY and CDR2 SVGAGI (reference sequence). Trimming left V 1 base short and J 9 bases short, with 16 bases between. The CDR3, as DNA: TGTGCCAGCAGTTACTTCGGGACGGACGGTGGGCCCCAGCATTTT. Residues: CASSYFGTDGGPQHF.

This clone was observed a single time. The V gene is TRBV25-1, the J gene TRBJ1-3; the D gene is possibly TRBD1 (5 bases). The CDR3 runs 13 residues. V was pared by 4 bases and J by 2 bases, with 6 bases between. Per germline, CDR1 MGHDK and CDR2 SYGVNS. In nucleotides, the CDR3 is TGTGCCAGCAGTGCGGGGCCTGGAAACACCATATATTTT. Its translation is CASSAGPGNTIYF.

Points on this clone: The same CDR3 is also encoded by other DNA sequences in this sample. The J gene is TRBJ1-5, the V gene TRBV5-1; 10 bases are shared with TRBD1. There are 15 residues in the CDR3. Germline CDR1 is SGHRS and CDR2 is YFSETQ. The trim removed 4 bases at V and 6 bases at J, leaving 7 bases unmatched. The CDR3 nucleotides read TGCGCCAGCAGCCTGACAGGGGGCGCGTTTCAGCCCCAGCATTTT. As protein: CASSLTGGAFQPQHF.

The chain couples TRBV18 to TRBJ1-3; D gene ambiguous. Germline V gives CDR1 KGHSH, CDR2 LQKENI. V dropped 0 bases and J dropped 3 bases, with 9 bases sitting between them. This CDR3 spans 15 amino acids. CDR3 loop: CASSPPPGYGNTIYF. The DNA for the CDR3 is TGTGCCAGCTCACCACCCCCGGGCTATGGAAACACCATATATTTT.

The V and J genes are TRBV6-1 and TRBJ1-5; D is uncertain. CDR3 length equals 12 residues. With 2 bases removed from V and 3 bases from J, the gap between germline ends came to 2 bases. Germline CDR1 reads MNHNS; CDR2 reads SASEGT. CDR3 bases: TGTGCCAGCAGTGAAAACAATCAGCCCCAGCATTTT. It codes for CASSENNQPQHF.

The chain has TRBV28 and TRBJ1-2; no definite D call. Germline CDR1 and CDR2: MDHEN and SYDVKM. Trimming pared 11 bases from V and 3 bases from J, leaving 16 bases between. This CDR3 has 13 residues. CDR3 in DNA: TGTGCCTCAGCAGTTATAGGGCACTATGGCTACACCTTC. The encoded protein is CASAVIGHYGYTF.

This clone came up once. V usage is TRBV30 and J usage is TRBJ1-1; D gene ambiguous. With 1 base removed from V and 8 bases from J, the gap between germline ends came to 23 bases. CDR1 is GTSNPN and CDR2 is SVGIG in the germline V gene (reference sequence). The CDR3 extends over 16 amino acids. In DNA form, the CDR3 reads TGTGCCTGGAGTGCGAAAGGCGCAGGAGGGTCAACCGAAGCTTTCTTT. As protein: CAWSAKGAGGSTEAFF.

This clone has more than one count but fewer than ten. The chain carries TRBV19 and TRBJ1-5; unclear D gene. Germline values: CDR1 LNHDA, CDR2 SQIVND (reference sequence). The CDR3 has 13 residues. Trimming took off 5 bases at V and 4 bases at J, with 9 bases between the two ends. The CDR3 bases are TGTGCCAGTAGTCCCGGAACGAATCAGCCCCAGCATTTT. This codes for CASSPGTNQPQHF.

This clone was observed a single time. V is TRBV28 and J is TRBJ1-5; D not resolved. The CDR3 is made up of 15 amino acids. Per the germline V gene, CDR1 is MDHEN and CDR2 is SYDVKM. V lost 6 bases and J 5 bases, leaving 17 bases between the germline ends. CDR3 bases: TGTGCCAGCAGCACCCGGGCCTTAGGCGATCAGCCCCAGCATTTT. It encodes CASSTRALGDQPQHF.

The rearrangement links TRBV10-3 to TRBJ1-1, with 7 bases fitting TRBD1. This CDR3 spans 17 amino acids. Per germline, CDR1 ENHRY and CDR2 SYGVKD. Trimming at V came to 3 bases and at J to 9 bases, leaving 19 bases not matched to a gene. CDR3 nucleotides: TGTGCCATCAGTGACCGATCCAGGGGGACCGAAGGGTTTAAAGCTTTCTTT. Translation: CAISDRSRGTEGFKAFF.

The chain couples TRBV9 to TRBJ2-7; D unresolved. Germline V CDR1 and CDR2: SGDLS, YYNGEE. CDR3 size: 14 residues. V was clipped by 2 bases and J by 0 bases, with 9 bases between them. The CDR3 nucleotides are TGTGCCAGCAGCGTGGGAACAGACTCCTACGAGCAGTACTTC. This gives the protein CASSVGTDSYEQYF.

This clone was seen a handful of times. The chain links TRBV30 to TRBJ2-5; D possibly corresponds to TRBD1 (6 bases). The germline gives CDR1 GTSNPN, CDR2 SVGIG (reference sequence). V gave up 4 bases and J gave up 4 bases, with 13 bases separating them. This CDR3 contains 13 residues. DNA of the CDR3: TGTGCCTGGAACCGAAACAGGGCAGAGACCCAGTACTTC. As protein: CAWNRNRAETQYF.